The 18 T cell receptor beta chains below come from one sample, sequenced in a study of radiotherapy plus CTLA-4 blockade in lung cancer. Method: immunoSEQ multiplex PCR; TCRdb's copy keeps in-frame clones and lacks some. The table includes tens of thousands of clones, 79% detected once. The material was peripheral blood, obtained from a patient treated with radiotherapy plus ipilimumab. Receptors were obtained from a human donor with non-small cell lung cancer that progressed on radiotherapy plus ipilimumab.

The chain combines TRBV7-2 with TRBJ1-1; 8 bases agree with TRBD1. CDR1 SGHTA and CDR2 FQGNSA come from the germline V gene. The CDR3 extends over 14 amino acids. Trimming at V came to 2 bases and at J to 5 bases, leaving 4 bases not matched to a gene. CDR3 nucleotides: TGTGCCAGCAGCTTACAGGGGGCGAGGACTGAAGCTTTCTTT. Amino acid sequence: CASSLQGARTEAFF. Supplemented by reference TRBV7-2 and TRBJ1-1, the full variable domain reads GAGVSQSPSNKVTEKGKDVELRCDPISGHTALYWYRQSLGQGLEFLIYFQGNSAPDKSGLPSDRFSAERTGGSVSTLTIQRTQQEDSAVYLCASSLQGARTEAFFGQGTRLTVV.

The rearrangement links TRBV5-1 to TRBJ2-3; possible D gene TRBD2, 7 bases. The CDR3 contains 14 residues. The ends were cut back, 6 bases at V and 2 bases at J, with 13 bases in the middle. The germline V gene has CDR1 SGHRS and CDR2 YFSETQ. The chain's CDR3 is CASNGGGDTDTQYF. CDR3 DNA sequence: TGCGCCAGCAATGGAGGGGGGGACACAGATACGCAGTATTTT.

The chain is built from TRBV5-8 and TRBJ1-5, with a tentative D call TRBD1 (6 bases). The germline V gene has CDR1 SGHTS and CDR2 YDEGEE. V was trimmed by 0 bases and J by 4 bases, leaving 14 bases between them. The CDR3 spans 16 residues. This CDR3 is CASSLVGRGSNQPQHF. CDR3 DNA sequence: TGTGCCAGCAGCTTGGTTGGCAGGGGCTCGAATCAGCCCCAGCATTTT.

To note about this clone: One junction end disagrees with the germline gene, perhaps due to a read error. The genes are TRBV7-9 and TRBJ2-4; tentatively, D is TRBD1 or TRBD2 (6 bases each). The CDR3 is made up of 12 amino acids. The germline gives CDR1 SEHNR, CDR2 FQNEAQ (reference sequence). The CDR3 DNA reads as TGTGCCAGCAGCCCCCAGGAGGGGGTCCAGGTCTTC. This sequence encodes CASSPQEGVQVF.

This clone has more than one count but fewer than ten. The rearrangement joins TRBV10-3 to TRBJ2-6; perhaps TRBD1 as D (6 bases). Trimming stripped 3 bases from V and 0 bases from J, with 12 bases between. Germline V gene data show CDR1 as ENHRY and CDR2 as SYGVKD. CDR3 length equals 17 residues. As DNA, the CDR3 is TGTGCCATCAGTGACAGGGGCTCTCTCTCTGGGGCCAACGTCCTGACTTTC. It yields the protein CAISDRGSLSGANVLTF.

This chain connects TRBV10-3 to TRBJ2-7; 11 positions match TRBD1. The CDR3 has 16 residues. CDR1 and CDR2 from the germline V gene are ENHRY and SYGVKD. Germline trimming cut 6 bases from V and 3 bases from J; bases unmatched to any gene: 10. CDR3 DNA: TGTGCCATCAGGAAAGACACGGACAGGGGGCACTACGAGCAGTACTTC. Translated, it gives CAIRKDTDRGHYEQYF.

The gene calls are TRBV27 and TRBJ2-2; 9 bases agree with TRBD2. Trimming took 2 bases from V and 4 from J; bases not matched to a gene: 5. In germline, CDR1 is MNHEY, CDR2 SMNVEV (reference sequence). This CDR3 has 16 amino acids. The CDR3 is CASSLASGTGTGELFF. The CDR3 region has the DNA TGTGCCAGCAGTTTAGCTAGCGGGACGGGCACCGGGGAGCTGTTTTTT.

This chain connects TRBV19 to TRBJ1-1; TRBD1 is a possible D gene (5 bases). Germline assignment: CDR1 LNHDA and CDR2 SQIVND (reference sequence). This CDR3 is built from 14 residues. Trimming removed 6 bases from V and 2 bases from J, with 13 bases in between. This CDR3 reads CASSMTAGNTEAFF. CDR3 nucleotide sequence: TGTGCCAGTAGCATGACAGCCGGTAACACTGAAGCTTTCTTT.

The V and J genes are TRBV9 and TRBJ1-1, with D perhaps matching TRBD1 (5 bases). V was pared by 3 bases and J by 0 bases, with 9 bases between. The germline gives CDR1 SGDLS, CDR2 YYNGEE. The CDR3 is made up of 14 amino acids. In nucleotides, the CDR3 is TGTGCCAGCAGCGATGGGACGGTGAACACTGAAGCTTTCTTT. Protein sequence: CASSDGTVNTEAFF. The entire variable domain, with the rest obtained from reference TRBV9 and TRBJ1-1, is as follows: DSGVTQTPKHLITATGQRVTLRCSPRSGDLSVYWYQQSLDQGLQFLIQYYNGEERAKGNILERFSAQQFPDLHSELNLSSLELGDSALYFCASSDGTVNTEAFFGQGTRLTVV.

This rearrangement joins TRBV6-5 to TRBJ2-1; maybe TRBD2 (6 bases). Per germline, CDR1 MNHEY and CDR2 SVGAGI. Trimming pared 1 base from V and 2 bases from J, leaving 12 bases between. CDR3 length equals 16 residues. This CDR3 is CASSYLTGDPYNEQFF. DNA for the CDR3: TGTGCCAGCAGTTACTTAACGGGAGACCCCTACAATGAGCAGTTCTTC.

As to this clone: The junction departs from the called germline gene at one end, perhaps through a read error. The chain carries TRBV19 and TRBJ1-1, with D unclear. Germline-derived CDR1 and CDR2 are LNHDA and SQIVND (reference sequence). The CDR3 has 12 residues. CDR3: CAGRVGNTEAFF. CDR3 coding DNA: TGTGCCGGTAGGGTCGGGAACACTGAAGCTTTCTTT.

About this clone itself: Different DNA sequences within this sample yield the same CDR3. The chain recombines TRBV11-2 with TRBJ1-1, with TRBD1 identical over 7 bases. This CDR3 comprises 13 residues. The V segment lost 5 bases and the J segment 5 bases; nucleotides outside the gene matches: 5. Germline V gene lookup returns CDR1 SGHAT and CDR2 FQNNGV. In DNA, the CDR3 is TGTGCCAGCAGCCGCAGGGGGGGGACTGAAGCTTTCTTT. Translation gives CASSRRGGTEAFF.

This chain joins TRBV19 and TRBJ2-1; no firm D call. V was clipped by 0 bases and J by 0 bases, with 12 bases between them. The germline V gene encodes CDR1 LNHDA and CDR2 SQIVND (reference sequence). The CDR3 extends over 17 amino acids. CDR3 sequence: CASSIEAGLSSYNEQFF. The CDR3 DNA reads as TGTGCCAGTAGTATAGAGGCAGGTCTTAGCTCCTACAATGAGCAGTTCTTC.

In its sample, this clone was seen a few times. The chain joins TRBV28 to TRBJ2-7, with 8 bases identical to TRBD1. V lost 9 bases, J lost 4 bases, and 14 bases stayed unmatched. The CDR3 has 15 amino acids. CDR1 and CDR2 (germline): MDHEN, SYDVKM. CDR3 residues: CASHSWAGGSYEQYF. The CDR3 coding sequence is TGTGCCAGTCATTCCTGGGCAGGGGGCTCTTACGAGCAGTACTTC.

The chain couples TRBV4-1 to TRBJ1-5; perhaps TRBD1 as D (6 bases). The CDR3 spans 14 residues. Between the trimmed V and J ends, which lost 5 bases and 5 bases, there was a span of 13 bases. In germline, CDR1 is MGHRA, CDR2 YSYEKL. DNA for the CDR3: TGCGCCAGCAGCACCACAGGGACCGATCAGCCCCAGCATTTT. The encoded protein is CASSTTGTDQPQHF.

The rearrangement joins TRBV11-2 to TRBJ2-1; 8 positions match TRBD2. V shed 0 bases and J 5 bases; nucleotides not matched to a gene: 3. Germline CDR1 reads SGHAT; CDR2 reads FQNNGV. The CDR3 is 15 amino acids. The CDR3 coding sequence is TGTGCCAGCAGCTTAGAACTAGCGGCCGACAATGAGCAGTTCTTC. Amino acids: CASSLELAADNEQFF. Drawing the rest from reference TRBV11-2 and TRBJ2-1, the complete variable domain is EAGVAQSPRYKIIEKRQSVAFWCNPISGHATLYWYQQILGQGPKLLIQFQNNGVVDDSQLPKDRFSAERLKGVDSTLKIQPAKLEDSAVYLCASSLELAADNEQFFGPGTRLTVL.

This chain joins TRBV19 and TRBJ2-5; 9 bases agree with TRBD1. Germline V gene sequence: CDR1 LNHDA, CDR2 SQIVND (reference sequence). CDR3 length equals 17 residues. Trimming cost V 3 bases and J 2 bases; bases outside gene matches: 10. The CDR3 loop is CASSIPSGQGGQETQYF. The CDR3, as DNA: TGTGCCAGTAGTATCCCTTCGGGACAGGGAGGGCAAGAGACCCAGTACTTC.

The chain has TRBV11-3 and TRBJ2-5; TRBD2 might be the D (7 bases). CDR1 is SGHNT and CDR2 is YENEEA in the germline V gene. V lost 2 bases and J lost 5, with 21 bases in between. CDR3 length: 17 amino acids. The CDR3 loop reads CASSLNPGGERLETQYF. DNA of the CDR3: TGTGCCAGCAGCTTAAACCCGGGGGGCGAGAGGTTGGAGACCCAGTACTTC.